Below, one T cell receptor (beta chain) is given with its context. Its specificity is not known. 13 Jbeta primers and 60 Vbeta primers were used for the PCR. The protocol was immunoSEQ multiplex PCR, while the TCRdb copy is restricted to in-frame clones and leaves out a portion. Among just over 150,000 clones listed, about three quarters were seen once. The data derive from a study of cytomegalovirus exposure and HLA in healthy donors. Study-wide findings and caveats: An ancestry cluster, one associated with Asian ancestry, reportedly showed fewer N-insertions than the approximately 670-donor mean in a later analysis. Roughly uniform depth of sequencing across donors was assumed in presence/absence analyses. Within an earlier analysis, most TCR beta V segments proved productive either about 90% or about 30% of the time.

The CDR3 spans 15 residues. Germline loops: CDR1 SGHTA, CDR2 FQGNSA. The junction had 13 bases not matched to a gene; V was cut back by 5 bases and J by 13 bases. This clonotype was obtained from a female donor in good health and CMV-seronegative. The sequenced sample was PBMCs. V gene TRBV7-2 combines with J gene TRBJ2-5, with 13 bases identical to TRBD2. This CDR3 is CASSGWTSGSPSLYF. CDR3 DNA: TGTGCCAGCAGCGGCTGGACTAGCGGGAGCCCATCCTTGTACTTC.